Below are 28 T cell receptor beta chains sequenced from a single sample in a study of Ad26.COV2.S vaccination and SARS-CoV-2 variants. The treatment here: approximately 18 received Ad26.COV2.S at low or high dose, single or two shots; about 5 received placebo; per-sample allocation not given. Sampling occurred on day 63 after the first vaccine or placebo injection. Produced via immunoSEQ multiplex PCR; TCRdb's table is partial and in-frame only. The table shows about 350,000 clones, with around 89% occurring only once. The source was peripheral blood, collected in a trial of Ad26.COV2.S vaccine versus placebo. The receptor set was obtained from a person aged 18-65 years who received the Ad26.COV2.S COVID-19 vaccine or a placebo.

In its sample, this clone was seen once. CDR3 amino acids: CASSNAWDRGQGYTF. CDR3 bases: TGTGCCAGCAGTAACGCTTGGGACAGGGGGCAGGGCTACACCTTC. V is TRBV7-9 and J is TRBJ1-2, with 12 bases that match TRBD1. The CDR3 spans 15 residues. The junction had 10 bases not matched to a gene; V was cut back by 6 bases and J by 8 bases. CDR1 and CDR2 (germline): SEHNR, FQNEAQ (reference sequence).

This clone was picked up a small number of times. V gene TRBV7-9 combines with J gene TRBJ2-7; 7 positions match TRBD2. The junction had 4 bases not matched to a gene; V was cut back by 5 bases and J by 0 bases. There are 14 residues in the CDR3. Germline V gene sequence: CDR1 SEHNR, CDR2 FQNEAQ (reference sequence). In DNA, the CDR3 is TGTGCCAGCAGCGAGGGCGGGGGCTCCTACGAGCAGTACTTC. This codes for CASSEGGGSYEQYF.

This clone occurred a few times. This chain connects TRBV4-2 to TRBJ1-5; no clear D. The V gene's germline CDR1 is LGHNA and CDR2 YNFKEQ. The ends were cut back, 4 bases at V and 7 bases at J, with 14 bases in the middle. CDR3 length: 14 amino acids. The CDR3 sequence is CASSRSGVGQPQHF. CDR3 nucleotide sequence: TGTGCCAGCAGCCGGAGCGGGGTCGGGCAGCCCCAGCATTTT.

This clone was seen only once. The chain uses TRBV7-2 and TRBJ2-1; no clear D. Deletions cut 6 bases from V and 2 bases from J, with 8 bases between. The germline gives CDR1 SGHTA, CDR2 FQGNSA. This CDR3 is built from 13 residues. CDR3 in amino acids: CASRTPAYNEQFF. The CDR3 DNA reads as TGTGCCAGCAGGACTCCTGCCTACAATGAGCAGTTCTTC.

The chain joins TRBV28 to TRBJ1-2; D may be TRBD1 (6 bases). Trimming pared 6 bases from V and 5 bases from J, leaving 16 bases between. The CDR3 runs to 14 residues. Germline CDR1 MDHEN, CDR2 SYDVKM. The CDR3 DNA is TGTGCCAGCAGCTCGGACAGCCCCGGGTATGGCTACACCTTC. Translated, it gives CASSSDSPGYGYTF.

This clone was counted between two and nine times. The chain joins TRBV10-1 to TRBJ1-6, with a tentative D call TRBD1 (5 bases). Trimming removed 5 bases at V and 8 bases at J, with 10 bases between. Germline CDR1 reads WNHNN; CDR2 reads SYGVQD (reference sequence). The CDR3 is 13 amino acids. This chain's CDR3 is CASSKQADSPLHF. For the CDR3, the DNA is TGCGCCAGCAGTAAACAGGCGGATTCACCCCTCCACTTT.

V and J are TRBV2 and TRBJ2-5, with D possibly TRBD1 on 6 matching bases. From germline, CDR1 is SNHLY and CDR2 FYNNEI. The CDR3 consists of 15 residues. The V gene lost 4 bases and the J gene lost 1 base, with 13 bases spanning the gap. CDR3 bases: TGTGCCAGCAGTGGGAATGGGGGCCCCCAAGAGACCCAGTACTTC. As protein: CASSGNGGPQETQYF.

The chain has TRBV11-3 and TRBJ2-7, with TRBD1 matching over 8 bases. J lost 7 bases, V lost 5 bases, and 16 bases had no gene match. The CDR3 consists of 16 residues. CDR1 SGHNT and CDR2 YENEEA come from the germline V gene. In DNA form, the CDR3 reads TGTGCCAGCAGCCCAAGTTTGGACAGGGTGGTGCGGGAGCAGTACTTC. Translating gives CASSPSLDRVVREQYF.

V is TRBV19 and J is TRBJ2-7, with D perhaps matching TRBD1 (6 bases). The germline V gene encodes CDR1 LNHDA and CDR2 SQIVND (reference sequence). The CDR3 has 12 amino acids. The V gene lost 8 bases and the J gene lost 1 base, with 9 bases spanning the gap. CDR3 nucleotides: TGTGCCAGTGCAGGACAGTCCTACGAGCAGTACTTC. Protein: CASAGQSYEQYF.

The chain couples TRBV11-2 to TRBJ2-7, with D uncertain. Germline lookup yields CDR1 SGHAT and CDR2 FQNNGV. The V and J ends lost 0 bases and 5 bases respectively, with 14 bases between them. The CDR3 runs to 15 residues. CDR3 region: CASSLEGRRRDEQYF. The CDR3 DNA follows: TGTGCCAGCAGCTTAGAGGGCAGGCGTCGGGACGAGCAGTACTTC. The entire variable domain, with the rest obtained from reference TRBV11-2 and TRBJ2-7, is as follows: EAGVAQSPRYKIIEKRQSVAFWCNPISGHATLYWYQQILGQGPKLLIQFQNNGVVDDSQLPKDRFSAERLKGVDSTLKIQPAKLEDSAVYLCASSLEGRRRDEQYFGPGTRLTVT.

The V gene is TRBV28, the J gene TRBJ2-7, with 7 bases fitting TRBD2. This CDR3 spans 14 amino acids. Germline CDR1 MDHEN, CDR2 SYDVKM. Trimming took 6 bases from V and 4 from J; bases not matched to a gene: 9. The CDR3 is CASSPSWGGYEQYF. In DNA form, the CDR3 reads TGTGCCAGCAGCCCCAGTTGGGGGGGATACGAGCAGTACTTC.

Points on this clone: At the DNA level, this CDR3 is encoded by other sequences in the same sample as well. CDR3 in DNA: TGCGCCAGCAGCTTAAGCTCTGGAAACACCATATATTTT. Its protein is CASSLSSGNTIYF. This rearrangement joins TRBV5-1 to TRBJ1-3; D not certain. The V end was cut by 2 bases, the J end by 0 bases, with 3 bases between. The germline V gene encodes CDR1 SGHRS and CDR2 YFSETQ. CDR3 length: 13 residues.

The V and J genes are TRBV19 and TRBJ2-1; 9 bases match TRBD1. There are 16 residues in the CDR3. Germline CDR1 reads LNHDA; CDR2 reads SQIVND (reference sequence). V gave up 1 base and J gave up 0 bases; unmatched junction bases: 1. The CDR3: CASSIATGGSYNEQFF. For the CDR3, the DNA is TGTGCCAGTAGTATAGCGACAGGGGGCTCCTACAATGAGCAGTTCTTC.

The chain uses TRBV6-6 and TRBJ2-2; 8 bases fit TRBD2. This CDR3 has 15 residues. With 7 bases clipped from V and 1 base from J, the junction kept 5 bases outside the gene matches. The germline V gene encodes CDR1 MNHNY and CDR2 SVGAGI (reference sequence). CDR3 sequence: CASTLLAVNTGELFF. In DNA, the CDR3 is TGTGCCAGCACCTTACTAGCGGTGAACACCGGGGAGCTGTTTTTT.

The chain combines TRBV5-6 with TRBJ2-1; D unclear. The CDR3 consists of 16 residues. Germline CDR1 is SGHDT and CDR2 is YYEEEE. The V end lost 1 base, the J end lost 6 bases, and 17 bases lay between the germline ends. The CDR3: CASSLPGYPRANEQFF. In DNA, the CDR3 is TGTGCCAGCAGCTTGCCTGGGTACCCAAGGGCCAATGAGCAGTTCTTC.

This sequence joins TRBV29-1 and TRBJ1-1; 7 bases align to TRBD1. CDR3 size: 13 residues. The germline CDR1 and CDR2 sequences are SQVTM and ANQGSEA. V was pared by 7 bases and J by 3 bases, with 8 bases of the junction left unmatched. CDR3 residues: CSGAGDRDTEAFF. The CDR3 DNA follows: TGCAGCGGCGCAGGAGACAGGGACACTGAAGCTTTCTTT.

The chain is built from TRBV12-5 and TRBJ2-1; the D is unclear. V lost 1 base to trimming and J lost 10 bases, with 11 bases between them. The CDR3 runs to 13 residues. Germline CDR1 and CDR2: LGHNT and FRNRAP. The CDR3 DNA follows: TGTGCTAGTGGTTTGGGACAAAGAATCGAGCAGTTCTTC. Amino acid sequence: CASGLGQRIEQFF.

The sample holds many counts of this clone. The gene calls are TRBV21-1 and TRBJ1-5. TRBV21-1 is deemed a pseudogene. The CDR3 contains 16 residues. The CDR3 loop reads CASSKAKGSDNQPQHF. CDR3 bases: TGTGCCAGCAGCAAAGCAAAAGGTTCCGACAATCAGCCCCAGCATTTT.

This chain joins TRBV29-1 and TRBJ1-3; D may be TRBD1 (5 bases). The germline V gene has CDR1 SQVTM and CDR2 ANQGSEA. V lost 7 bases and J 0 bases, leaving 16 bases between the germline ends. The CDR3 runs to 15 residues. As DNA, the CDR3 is TGCAGCGCCGGCTCTCAGGGCGGCTCTGGAAACACCATATATTTT. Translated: CSAGSQGGSGNTIYF.

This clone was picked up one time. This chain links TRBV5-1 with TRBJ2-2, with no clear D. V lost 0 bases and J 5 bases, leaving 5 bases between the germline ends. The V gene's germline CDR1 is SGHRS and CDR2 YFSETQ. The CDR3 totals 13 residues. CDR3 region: CASSLEGTGELFF. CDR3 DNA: TGCGCCAGCAGCTTGGAAGGGACCGGGGAGCTGTTTTTT.

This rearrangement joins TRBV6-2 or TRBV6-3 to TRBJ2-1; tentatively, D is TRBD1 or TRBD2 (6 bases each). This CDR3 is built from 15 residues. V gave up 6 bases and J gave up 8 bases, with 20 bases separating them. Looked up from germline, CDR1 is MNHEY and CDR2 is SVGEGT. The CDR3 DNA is TGTGCCAGCAGCCCGTCTTTGATCGGGGGCCATGAGCAGTTCTTC. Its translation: CASSPSLIGGHEQFF.

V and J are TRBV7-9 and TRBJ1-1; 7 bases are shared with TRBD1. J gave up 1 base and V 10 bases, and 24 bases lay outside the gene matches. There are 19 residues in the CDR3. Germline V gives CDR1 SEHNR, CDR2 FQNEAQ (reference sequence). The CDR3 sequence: CAIFHPTGRNGSGNTEAFF. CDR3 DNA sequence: TGTGCCATCTTTCATCCGACAGGGAGGAATGGGTCAGGGAACACTGAAGCTTTCTTT.

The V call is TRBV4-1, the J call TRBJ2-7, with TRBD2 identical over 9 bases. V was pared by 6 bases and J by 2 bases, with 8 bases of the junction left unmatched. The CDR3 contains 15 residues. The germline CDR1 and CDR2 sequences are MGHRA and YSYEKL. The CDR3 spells CASRKNLAGAYEQYF. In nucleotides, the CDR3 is TGCGCCAGCAGAAAGAATTTAGCGGGAGCCTACGAGCAGTACTTC.

The CDR3 region is CASSQGTGTGFITDTQYF. CDR3 bases: TGCGCCAGCAGCCAGGGGACCGGGACAGGGTTTATTACAGATACGCAGTATTTT. The gene calls are TRBV4-1 and TRBJ2-3; TRBD1 agrees at 9 bases. In germline, CDR1 is MGHRA, CDR2 YSYEKL. This CDR3 contains 18 residues. Trimming at V came to 3 bases and at J to 3 bases, leaving 13 bases not matched to a gene.

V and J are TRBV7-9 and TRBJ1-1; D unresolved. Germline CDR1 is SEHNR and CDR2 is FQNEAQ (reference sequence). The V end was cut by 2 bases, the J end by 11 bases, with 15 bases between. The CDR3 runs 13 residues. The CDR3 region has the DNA TGTGCCAGCAGCTTATTAAACAGCCCCGAGGCTTTCTTT. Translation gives CASSLLNSPEAFF.

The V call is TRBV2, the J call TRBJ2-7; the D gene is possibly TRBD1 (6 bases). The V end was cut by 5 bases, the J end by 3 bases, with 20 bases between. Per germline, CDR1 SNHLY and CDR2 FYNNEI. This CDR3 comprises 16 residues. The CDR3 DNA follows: TGTGCCAGCAGTCGGACAGTTTCGGGTAGCCTCTACGAGCAGTACTTC. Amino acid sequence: CASSRTVSGSLYEQYF.

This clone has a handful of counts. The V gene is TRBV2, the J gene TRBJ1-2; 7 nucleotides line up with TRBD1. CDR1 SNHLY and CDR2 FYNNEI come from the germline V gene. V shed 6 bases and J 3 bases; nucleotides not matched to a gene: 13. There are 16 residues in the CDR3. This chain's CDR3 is CASRSYRGGLDYGYTF. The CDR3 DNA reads TGTGCCAGCAGATCCTACAGGGGAGGCCTTGACTATGGCTACACCTTC.

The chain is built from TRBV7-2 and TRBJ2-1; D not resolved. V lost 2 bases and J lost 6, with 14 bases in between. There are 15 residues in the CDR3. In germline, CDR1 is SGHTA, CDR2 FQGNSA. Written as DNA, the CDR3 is TGTGCCAGCAGCTTAAGTGCCTCTTTTGGCAATGAGCAGTTCTTC. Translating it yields CASSLSASFGNEQFF.